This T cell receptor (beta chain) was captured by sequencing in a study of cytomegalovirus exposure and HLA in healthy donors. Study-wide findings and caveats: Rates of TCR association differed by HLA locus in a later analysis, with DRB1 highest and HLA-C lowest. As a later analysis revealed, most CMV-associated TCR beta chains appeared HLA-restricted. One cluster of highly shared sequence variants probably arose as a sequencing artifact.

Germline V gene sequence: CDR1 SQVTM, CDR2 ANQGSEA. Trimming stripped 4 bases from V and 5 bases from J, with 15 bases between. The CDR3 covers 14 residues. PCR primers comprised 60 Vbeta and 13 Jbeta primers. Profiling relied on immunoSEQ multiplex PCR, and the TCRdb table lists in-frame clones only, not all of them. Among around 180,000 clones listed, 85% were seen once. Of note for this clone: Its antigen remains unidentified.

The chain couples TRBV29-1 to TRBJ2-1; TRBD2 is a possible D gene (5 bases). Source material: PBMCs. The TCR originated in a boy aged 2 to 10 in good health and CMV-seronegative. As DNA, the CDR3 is TGCAGCGTTGTCGGCACCGGAGGCCACAATGAGCAGTTCTTC. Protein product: CSVVGTGGHNEQFF.